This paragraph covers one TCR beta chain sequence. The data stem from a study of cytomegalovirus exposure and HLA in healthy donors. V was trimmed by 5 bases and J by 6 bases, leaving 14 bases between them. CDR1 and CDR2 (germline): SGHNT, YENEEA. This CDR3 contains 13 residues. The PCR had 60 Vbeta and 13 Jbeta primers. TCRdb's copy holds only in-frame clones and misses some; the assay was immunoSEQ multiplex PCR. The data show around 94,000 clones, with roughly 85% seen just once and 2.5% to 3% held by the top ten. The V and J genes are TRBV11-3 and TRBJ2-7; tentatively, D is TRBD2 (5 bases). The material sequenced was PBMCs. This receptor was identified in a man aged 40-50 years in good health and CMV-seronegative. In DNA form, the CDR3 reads TGTGCCAGCAGCCGCGGGCCAGGACGCGAGCAGTACTTC. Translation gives CASSRGPGREQYF.